What follows are 18 T cell receptor beta chains derived from one specimen sequenced in a study of T cell responses to AZD1222 COVID-19 vaccine. Here immunoSEQ multiplex PCR was the method, and the copy in TCRdb shows in-frame clones only, minus some. The data contain 90,000 to 120,000 clones, about 85% of them seen just once; the ten biggest clones take up roughly 5%. The sample in question was peripheral blood, obtained 28 days after the second AZD1222 dose. The receptors stem from an adult who received the AZD1222 COVID-19 vaccine.

The chain is built from TRBV6-5 and TRBJ1-2, with 7 bases that match TRBD1. Germline CDR1 MNHEY, CDR2 SVGAGI. V shed 6 bases, J shed 6 bases, and the junction held 7 bases outside the gene matches. This CDR3 spans 13 amino acids. The CDR3 DNA follows: TGTGCCAGCAGGCCCACAGGGGAAGATGGCTACACCTTC. Its translation is CASRPTGEDGYTF.

The chain links TRBV2 to TRBJ2-2; 11 bases agree with TRBD2. The CDR3 sequence is 18 residues long. The trim removed 0 bases at V and 1 base at J, leaving 4 bases unmatched. Germline CDR1 SNHLY, CDR2 FYNNEI. The chain's CDR3 is CASSEARGLAVNTGELFF. The CDR3 DNA reads as TGTGCCAGCAGTGAAGCGAGGGGACTAGCGGTGAACACCGGGGAGCTGTTTTTT.

This chain joins TRBV6-5 and TRBJ1-1; no clear D gene. The V gene lost 5 bases and the J gene lost 1 base, with 8 bases spanning the gap. The CDR3 spans 13 residues. Germline V gene sequence: CDR1 MNHEY, CDR2 SVGAGI. CDR3 sequence (DNA): TGTGCCAGCAGTCCCGCGGGGAACACTGAAGCTTTCTTT. Amino acid sequence: CASSPAGNTEAFF.

V gene TRBV2 combines with J gene TRBJ1-4, with a weak D call TRBD1 (5 bases). V was cut by 4 bases and J by 2 bases, with 20 bases left in between. This CDR3 has 18 residues. CDR1 and CDR2 (germline): SNHLY, FYNNEI. The CDR3 nucleotides read TGTGCCAGCAGTGGGGCAACAGGTTTGGTTGGGACTAATGAAAAACTGTTTTTT. Encoded protein: CASSGATGLVGTNEKLFF.

This chain connects TRBV7-8 to TRBJ2-1, with 8 bases that match TRBD1. This CDR3 has 16 amino acids. The germline CDR1 and CDR2 sequences are SGHVS and FQNEAQ. The junction had 7 bases not matched to a gene; V was cut back by 6 bases and J by 0 bases. The CDR3 DNA reads TGTGCCAGCAGGCGGCAGGGGGCGATCTCCTACAATGAGCAGTTCTTC. As protein: CASRRQGAISYNEQFF.

J is TRBJ2-7 and V is TRBV3-1 (or the pseudogene TRBV3-2); D may be TRBD1 (7 bases). This CDR3 has 13 residues. The V and J ends lost 5 bases and 6 bases respectively, with 14 bases between them. CDR1 and CDR2 from the germline V gene are LGHDT and YNNKEL (reference sequence). In nucleotides, the CDR3 is TGTGCCAGCAGCTTCAGACAGGGAGGCGAGCAGTACTTC. Translation: CASSFRQGGEQYF.

This clone was seen only a few times. This sequence joins TRBV7-2 and TRBJ1-3; weak D call: TRBD1 (5 bases). The V end lost 8 bases, the J end lost 0 bases, and 14 bases lay between the germline ends. CDR1 and CDR2 from the germline V gene are SGHTA and FQGNSA. The CDR3 totals 15 residues. The CDR3, as DNA: TGTGCCAGCGGTCCAGGGTCATCCTCTGGAAACACCATATATTTT. Translating gives CASGPGSSSGNTIYF. Full variable domain (remainder filled in from reference TRBV7-2 and TRBJ1-3): GAGVSQSPSNKVTEKGKDVELRCDPISGHTALYWYRQSLGQGLEFLIYFQGNSAPDKSGLPSDRFSAERTGGSVSTLTIQRTQQEDSAVYLCASGPGSSSGNTIYFGEGSWLTVV.

The rearrangement uses TRBV6-1 and TRBJ1-5; TRBD1 might be the D (6 bases). CDR1 and CDR2 from the germline V gene are MNHNS and SASEGT. This CDR3 is 14 amino acids long. Trimming removed 5 bases from V and 6 bases from J, with 14 bases in between. CDR3 sequence (DNA): TGTGCCAGCAGTACCCCAGGGGTGGCTCAGCCCCAGCATTTT. As protein: CASSTPGVAQPQHF.

The chain recombines TRBV7-3 with TRBJ2-2; D is possibly TRBD1 (5 bases). V was cut by 5 bases and J by 7 bases, with 11 bases left in between. The CDR3 has 13 residues. CDR1 and CDR2 from the germline V gene are SGHTA and FQGTGA. CDR3 amino acids: CASSKGVGGELFF. The CDR3 bases are TGTGCCAGCAGCAAAGGGGTGGGCGGGGAGCTGTTTTTT.

This chain connects TRBV15 to TRBJ2-1; 7 bases are a match to TRBD2. The CDR3 covers 15 residues. The trim removed 5 bases at V and 3 bases at J, leaving 7 bases unmatched. Germline CDR1 reads LNHNV; CDR2 reads YYDKDF (reference sequence). In DNA, the CDR3 is TGTGCCACCAGCTTGGGGGGGACCCTCTACAATGAGCAGTTCTTC. Translating gives CATSLGGTLYNEQFF.

The CDR3 reads CASSLGPLNTEAFF. The CDR3 nucleotides read TGTGCCAGCAGCTTGGGGCCCCTAAACACTGAAGCTTTCTTT. V is TRBV5-5 and J is TRBJ1-1, with D unclear. CDR1 and CDR2 from the germline V gene are SGHKS and YYEKEE (reference sequence). The CDR3 has 14 residues. V lost 0 bases, J lost 2 bases, and 8 bases lay in between.

The rearrangement links TRBV5-6 to TRBJ2-2; 8 nucleotides agree with TRBD1. The V gene's germline CDR1 is SGHDT and CDR2 YYEEEE. V lost 5 bases and J lost 7; bases outside the gene matches: 4. The CDR3 contains 13 residues. CDR3 bases: TGTGCCAGCAGTGGACAGGGAATCGGGGAGCTGTTTTTT. The encoded protein is CASSGQGIGELFF. Full variable domain (rest looked up from reference TRBV5-6 and TRBJ2-2): DAGVTQSPTHLIKTRGQQVTLRCSPKSGHDTVSWYQQALGQGPQFIFQYYEEEERQRGNFPDRFSGHQFPNYSSELNVNALLLGDSALYLCASSGQGIGELFFGEGSRLTVL.

The chain uses TRBV6-5 and TRBJ1-5, with 7 bases aligning to TRBD1. CDR1 is MNHEY and CDR2 is SVGAGI in the germline V gene. With 6 bases clipped from V and 0 bases from J, the junction kept 5 bases outside the gene matches. This CDR3 is built from 15 residues. CDR3 in amino acids: CASRQRQGSNQPQHF. The CDR3 DNA sequence: TGTGCCAGCAGGCAGAGACAGGGTAGCAATCAGCCCCAGCATTTT.

This clone came up once. The V call is TRBV3-1 (or the pseudogene TRBV3-2), the J call TRBJ1-4, with D hard to call. The CDR3 is made up of 14 amino acids. Looked up from germline, CDR1 is LGHDT and CDR2 is YNNKEL (reference sequence). Trimming pared 1 base from V and 8 bases from J, leaving 11 bases between. The CDR3 sequence: CASSQGTAGEKLFF. CDR3 DNA: TGTGCCAGCAGCCAAGGGACCGCCGGCGAAAAACTGTTTTTT.

The chain carries TRBV27 and TRBJ2-5; D is unclear. The CDR3 is 15 residues long. The V gene's germline CDR1 is MNHEY and CDR2 SMNVEV (reference sequence). The V end was cut by 5 bases, the J end by 0 bases, with 13 bases between. CDR3 nucleotide sequence: TGTGCCAGCAGTAGGAGAGGCGTGTACCAAGAGACCCAGTACTTC. Protein product: CASSRRGVYQETQYF.

V gene TRBV3-1 (or the pseudogene TRBV3-2) combines with J gene TRBJ1-2; possible D gene TRBD1, 6 bases. The CDR3 has 14 amino acids. V gave up 4 bases and J gave up 5 bases, with 14 bases separating them. Germline-derived CDR1 and CDR2 are LGHDT and YNNKEL (reference sequence). The DNA for the CDR3 is TGTGCCAGCAGCCTCAGCTTGGGACAATATGGCTACACCTTC. Translated, it gives CASSLSLGQYGYTF.

The chain recombines TRBV7-9 with TRBJ1-5; a weak D match, TRBD1 (5 bases). Between the trimmed V and J ends, which lost 5 bases and 3 bases, there was a span of 14 bases. Germline loops: CDR1 SEHNR, CDR2 FQNEAQ (reference sequence). The CDR3 consists of 15 residues. The CDR3 loop is CASSVTGGSNQPQHF. For the CDR3, the DNA is TGTGCCAGCAGCGTAACGGGGGGATCCAATCAGCCCCAGCATTTT.

The rearrangement joins TRBV5-1 to TRBJ2-6; the D is unclear. Germline CDR1 and CDR2: SGHRS and YFSETQ. This CDR3 is 14 amino acids long. V was shortened by 7 bases and J by 1 base, with 9 bases between the two germline ends. The CDR3 nucleotides read TGCGCCAGCCTTAAGGATTCTGGGGCCAACGTCCTGACTTTC. This codes for CASLKDSGANVLTF. Using reference TRBV5-1 and TRBJ2-6 for the parts outside the CDR3, the full variable domain is KAGVTQTPRYLIKTRGQQVTLSCSPISGHRSVSWYQQTPGQGLQFLFEYFSETQRNKGNFPGRFSGRQFSNSRSEMNVSTLELGDSALYLCASLKDSGANVLTFGAGSRLTVL.